Listed below are T cell receptor beta chains from one sample, sequenced in a study of cytomegalovirus exposure and HLA in healthy donors. The assay was immunoSEQ multiplex PCR, and TCRdb's table has in-frame clones only and misses some. The sample contains roughly 99,000 clones, under 80% of which appear only once. Sequenced material: PBMCs. Receptors originate from a male donor in good health and CMV-seronegative. The CDR3 runs from the conserved cysteine through the conserved F or W. Fields, in order: J gene, D gene, clone size, V gene, CDR3 protein, CDR3 DNA. D genes are given only for firm matches. Some rows have no size entry. The others give once, few or many, or a class for an expanded clone.

TRBJ2-7	NA	NA	TRBV29-1	CSAYTGLSYEQYF	TGCAGCGCCTATACCGGACTCTCCTACGAGCAGTACTTC
TRBJ2-1	NA	NA	TRBV7-9	CASSFLPKLSYNEQFF	TGTGCCAGCAGCTTTTTGCCCAAACTATCTTACAATGAGCAGTTCTTC
TRBJ2-2	TRBD2	once	TRBV19	CASKTSGRAPGELFF	TGTGCCAGTAAGACTAGCGGGAGGGCCCCCGGGGAGCTGTTTTTT
TRBJ1-5	NA	once	TRBV6-5	CASSYRGISNQPQHF	TGTGCCAGCAGTTACAGGGGCATCAGCAATCAGCCCCAGCATTTT
TRBJ2-7	NA	NA	TRBV5-5	CASSLVNRVGEQYF	TGTGCCAGCAGCTTGGTGAACAGGGTTGGCGAGCAGTACTTC
TRBJ1-4	NA	NA	TRBV27	CASSFQGKGEKLFF	TGTGCCAGCAGTTTTCAGGGGAAGGGAGAAAAACTGTTTTTT
TRBJ2-3	TRBD1	NA	TRBV6-6	CASSLQGAADTQYF	TGTGCCAGCAGCTTACAGGGGGCGGCAGATACGCAGTATTTT
TRBJ2-1	NA	few	TRBV7-9	CASSWGLNEQFF	TGTGCCAGCAGCTGGGGACTCAATGAGCAGTTCTTC
TRBJ2-7	TRBD1	NA	TRBV4-2	CASSQVLILGQGQLREQYF	TGTGCCAGCAGCCAAGTTCTTATTTTGGGACAGGGGCAATTACGGGAGCAGTACTTC
TRBJ2-5	TRBD1	few	TRBV5-4	CASSLEARGQRETQYF	TGTGCCAGCAGCTTGGAGGCCAGGGGGCAGAGAGAGACCCAGTACTTC
TRBJ1-5	TRBD1	NA	TRBV5-8	CASSPGTGDQPQHF	TGTGCCAGCAGCCCCGGGACAGGGGATCAGCCCCAGCATTTT
TRBJ2-5	NA	few	TRBV6-6	CASSYLETQYF	TGTGCCAGCAGTTATCTAGAGACCCAGTACTTC
TRBJ1-6	TRBD1	few	TRBV30	CAYEGQHNSPLHF	TGTGCCTACGAGGGACAGCATAATTCACCCCTCCACTTT
TRBJ1-2	TRBD1	NA	TRBV29-1	CSALTGTSGYGYTF	TGCAGCGCCCTGACAGGGACATCGGGCTATGGCTACACCTTC
TRBJ1-5	TRBD1	NA	TRBV7-8	CASSSDAQGNQPQHF	TGTGCCAGCAGCTCTGACGCACAGGGGAATCAGCCCCAGCATTTT
TRBJ2-7	NA	NA	TRBV6-5	CASSYLPGHPRYEQYF	TGTGCCAGCAGTTACTTACCGGGACACCCGCGCTACGAGCAGTACTTC
TRBJ1-1	NA	NA	TRBV9	CASSVGEFNTEAFF	TGTGCCAGCAGCGTTGGGGAGTTCAACACTGAAGCTTTCTTT
TRBJ2-7	NA	NA	TRBV7-9	CASSSLGGKSYEQYF	TGTGCCAGCAGCTCCTTGGGCGGGAAATCCTACGAGCAGTACTTC
TRBJ2-7	NA	NA	TRBV4-1	CASSQEVTGQQYF	TGCGCCAGCAGCCAAGAGGTGACAGGACAGCAGTACTTC
TRBJ2-2	TRBD1	NA	TRBV2	CASPGDRGNTGELFF	TGTGCCAGCCCTGGTGACAGGGGGAACACCGGGGAGCTGTTTTTT
TRBJ1-5	NA	NA	TRBV19	CASSWGRAQPQHF	TGTGCCAGTAGTTGGGGCAGAGCTCAGCCCCAGCATTTT
TRBJ1-2	NA	NA	TRBV29-1	CSVEIREGYGYTF	TGCAGCGTTGAGATCAGGGAGGGCTATGGCTACACCTTC
TRBJ1-4	TRBD1	NA	TRBV30	CAWSATGKGTNEKLFF	TGTGCCTGGAGCGCGACAGGGAAGGGGACCAATGAAAAACTGTTTTTT
TRBJ1-3	NA	once	TRBV5-1	CASSLESLFRSGNTIYF	TGCGCCAGCAGCTTGGAAAGCCTCTTTCGCTCTGGAAACACCATATATTTT
TRBJ2-7	NA	NA	TRBV25-1	CASSELNEQYF	TGTGCCAGCAGTGAATTAAACGAGCAGTACTTC
TRBJ2-7	NA	NA	TRBV4-3	CASSLPGVAPLYEQYF	TGCGCCAGCAGCCTCCCAGGGGTGGCTCCCCTCTACGAGCAGTACTTC
TRBJ2-6	NA	NA	TRBV19	CASGETGANVLTF	TGTGCCAGCGGAGAGACTGGGGCCAACGTCCTGACTTTC
TRBJ1-1	NA	NA	TRBV6-6	CASSYFKEVTGEAFF	TGTGCCAGCAGTTACTTTAAGGAGGTTACCGGTGAAGCTTTCTTT
TRBJ2-5	NA	NA	TRBV5-8	CASAVRVFQETQYF	TGTGCCAGCGCTGTCAGGGTCTTTCAAGAGACCCAGTACTTC
TRBJ1-2	NA	NA	TRBV2	CASSPDSYGYTF	TGTGCCAGCAGTCCGGACAGCTATGGCTACACCTTC
TRBJ2-3	TRBD2	NA	TRBV5-1	CASSFRTSEYTDTQYF	TGCGCCAGCAGCTTCAGGACTAGCGAATACACAGATACGCAGTATTTT
TRBJ2-7	TRBD2	few	TRBV7-2	CASSSPGLAGHEQYF	TGTGCCAGCAGCTCGCCGGGACTAGCGGGTCACGAGCAGTACTTC
TRBJ2-7	TRBD2	NA	TRBV5-6	CASSSTSGLTYEQYF	TGTGCCAGCAGCTCAACTAGCGGGTTAACCTACGAGCAGTACTTC
TRBJ2-3	NA	NA	TRBV11-3	CASSLGSELQGPHTDTQYF	TGTGCCAGCAGCTTAGGGAGCGAATTGCAGGGGCCACACACAGATACGCAGTATTTT
TRBJ2-7	TRBD2	NA	TRBV5-5	CASRPGLAVWEQYF	TGTGCCAGCAGACCGGGACTAGCGGTGTGGGAGCAGTACTTC
TRBJ1-1	TRBD1	few	TRBV18	CASSPLGTDTEAFF	TGTGCCAGCTCACCTCTCGGGACAGACACTGAAGCTTTCTTT
TRBJ2-1	NA	NA	TRBV7-3	CASSPRAQGRLYNEQFF	TGTGCCAGCAGCCCGAGGGCACAGGGACGGTTGTATAATGAGCAGTTCTTC
TRBJ2-1	TRBD2	NA	TRBV5-1	CASSLELAGVDNEQFF	TGCGCCAGCAGCCTCGAACTAGCGGGAGTGGATAATGAGCAGTTCTTC
TRBJ1-2	NA	NA	TRBV6-5	CASSGQLIDSYTF	TGTGCCAGCAGTGGGCAGTTAATCGATAGCTACACCTTC
TRBJ2-1	TRBD2	NA	TRBV5-1	CASSLSGTISYNEQFF	TGCGCCAGCAGCTTGAGCGGGACGATCTCCTACAATGAGCAGTTCTTC
TRBJ1-5	NA	NA	TRBV5-1	CASSLEGVSNQPQHF	TGCGCCAGCAGCTTGGAAGGGGTGAGCAATCAGCCCCAGCATTTT
TRBJ2-2	TRBD2	once	TRBV7-8	CASSLARGGRAILNTGELFF	TGTGCCAGCAGCTTAGCGCGTGGCGGGAGGGCCATACTTAACACCGGGGAGCTGTTTTTT
TRBJ1-6	NA	NA	TRBV5-5	CASSPSPERNSPLHF	TGTGCCAGCAGCCCAAGCCCCGAGCGCAATTCACCCCTCCACTTT
TRBJ1-4	TRBD1	NA	TRBV5-6	CASSSGQGVLSNEKLFF	TGTGCCAGCAGCTCGGGACAGGGGGTATTGTCTAATGAAAAACTGTTTTTT
TRBJ2-3	NA	NA	TRBV5-1	CASSLGTPADTQYF	TGCGCCAGCAGCTTGGGGACACCGGCAGATACGCAGTATTTT
TRBJ1-1	NA	NA	TRBV25-1	CASSLRETEAFF	TGTGCCAGCAGTCTCCGGGAGACTGAAGCTTTCTTT
TRBJ2-7	NA	NA	TRBV5-8	CASSSNQGISYEQYF	TGTGCCAGCAGCTCCAACCAGGGTATCAGCTACGAGCAGTACTTC
TRBJ2-7	NA	few	TRBV5-1	CASSPGVHEQYF	TGCGCCAGCAGCCCGGGTGTCCACGAGCAGTACTTC
TRBJ2-7	TRBD2	NA	TRBV30	CAWSVLRSGRASFSYEQYF	TGTGCCTGGAGTGTACTGCGGAGCGGGAGGGCCTCCTTCTCCTACGAGCAGTACTTC
TRBJ2-1	TRBD2	NA	TRBV6-6	CASSYGGSSYNEQFF	TGTGCCAGCAGTTACGGCGGGAGCTCCTACAATGAGCAGTTCTTC
TRBJ2-5	NA	NA	TRBV6-1	CASSEEAGSQETQYF	TGTGCCAGCAGTGAAGAAGCGGGTTCCCAAGAGACCCAGTACTTC